This TCR beta chain was sequenced for a study of CD8 T cells in Susac syndrome. TCR beta was sequenced from blood CD8+ and CD4+ T cells. The control group consisted of healthy donors matched for age and sex. Purification of the CD8+ and CD4+ T cells relied on negative isolation, and TEMRA cells underwent FACS enrichment. RNA totalling roughly 0.45 to 1 ug underwent reverse transcription with random hexamers. By means of immunoSEQ multiplex PCR, TCR beta CDR3 spanning 54 Vbeta and 13 Jbeta underwent amplification. TCRdb independently ran MiXCR on the immunoSEQ multiplex PCR reads; one entry per CDR3 protein. The table records under 200,000 distinct CDR3 sequences, 85% to 95% of them present only once. The CDR3 contains 13 residues. Trimming shortened V by 1 base and J by 2 bases, and 4 bases separated the two germline ends. The germline V gene encodes CDR1 SGHDN and CDR2 FVKESK.

The V call is TRBV14, the J call TRBJ2-3, with D unresolved. This sequence was found in a human donor in good health. The specimen sequenced was CD4+ T cells from PBMCs. In nucleotides, the CDR3 is TGTGCCAGCAGCCAAGCCCTCACAGATACGCAGTATTTT. Amino acids: CASSQALTDTQYF. The complete variable domain, with remaining parts taken from reference TRBV14 and TRBJ2-3, reads EAGVTQFPSHSVIEKGQTVTLRCDPISGHDNLYWYRRVMGKEIKFLLHFVKESKQDESGMPNNRFLAERTGGTYSTLKVQPAELEDSGVYFCASSQALTDTQYFGPGTRLTVL.